This T cell receptor beta chain was found in a study of memory CD4+ T cells and cytomegalovirus serostatus. The sort gate was single viable CD3+CD4+CD8-CD45RO+ cells for memory CD4+ T cells. Sequencing was performed with immunoSEQ multiplex PCR; in TCRdb, only in-frame clones are kept and a portion is missing. This table has approximately 52,000 clones, roughly 80% appearing once. Germline-derived CDR1 and CDR2 are SGHTA and FQGNSA. Trimming stripped 4 bases from V and 0 bases from J, with 10 bases between. The CDR3 sequence is 15 residues long. With regard to this clone: At the DNA level, this CDR3 is encoded by other sequences in the same sample as well.

This TCR was recovered from an adult in good health and CMV-seronegative. V and J are TRBV7-2 and TRBJ1-3; D is uncertain. Material: memory CD4+ T cells from blood. CDR3 loop: CASSSRLISGNTIYF. CDR3 in DNA: TGTGCCAGCAGCTCCCGGCTTATCTCTGGAAACACCATATATTTT.